A selection of T cell receptor beta chains follows, all from one sample in a study of CD8+ T cells in alopecia areata. Profiled with immunoSEQ multiplex PCR; TCRdb holds only in-frame clones, not every one. The repertoire holds 110,000 to 150,000 clones, about 88% seen once, with roughly an eighth in the top ten. The sample here was CD8+ T cells sorted from blood, taken at week 4, from a patient treated with tofacitinib. These receptors originate from a human donor with alopecia areata. The CDR3 runs from the conserved cysteine through the conserved F or W. Each record gives: D gene, J gene, clone size, V gene, CDR3 DNA, CDR3 protein. D genes are given only for firm matches. Size is stated for part of the rows, as once, few or many counts, or as a class when the clone is expanded.

d_gene: TRBD1; j_gene: TRBJ2-7; abundance: -; v_gene: TRBV10-2; CDR3nt: TGCGCCAGCAGGATCGGGACAGGAGCTTACGAGCAGTACTTC; CDR3aa: CASRIGTGAYEQYF
d_gene: -; j_gene: TRBJ1-5; abundance: -; v_gene: TRBV10-2; CDR3nt: TGCGCCACCCAGGGGTGGTGCGGCCAGCCCCAGCATTTT; CDR3aa: CATQGWCGQPQHF
d_gene: -; j_gene: TRBJ2-7; abundance: -; v_gene: TRBV4-1; CDR3nt: TGCGCCAGCAGCCAAGATACCGGCGGGCGCCCCTACGAGCAGTACTTC; CDR3aa: CASSQDTGGRPYEQYF
d_gene: -; j_gene: TRBJ2-1; abundance: -; v_gene: TRBV11-2; CDR3nt: TGTGCCAGCAGCTTCCCGCTTGACAATTACAATGAGCAGTTCTTC; CDR3aa: CASSFPLDNYNEQFF
d_gene: TRBD2; j_gene: TRBJ2-1; abundance: -; v_gene: TRBV10-2; CDR3nt: TGCGCCAGCAGTGAAACAGCGGGGGCTTACAATGAGCAGTTCTTC; CDR3aa: CASSETAGAYNEQFF
d_gene: -; j_gene: TRBJ1-1; abundance: -; v_gene: TRBV27; CDR3nt: TGTGCCAGCAGGGGACAACAGGAAAACACTGAAGCTTTCTTT; CDR3aa: CASRGQQENTEAFF
d_gene: TRBD1; j_gene: TRBJ2-1; abundance: -; v_gene: TRBV27; CDR3nt: TGTGCCAGCAGTTTCGGGACAGGGAACAATGAGCAGTTCTTC; CDR3aa: CASSFGTGNNEQFF
d_gene: TRBD2; j_gene: TRBJ2-7; abundance: -; v_gene: TRBV5-1; CDR3nt: TGCGCCAGCAGCTTGGATGCTAGCGGGAGCTACGAGCAGTACTTC; CDR3aa: CASSLDASGSYEQYF
d_gene: -; j_gene: TRBJ2-3; abundance: once; v_gene: TRBV29-1; CDR3nt: TGCAGCGTTGAAGGGGACGGTCTAGGCGGTACGCAGTATTTT; CDR3aa: CSVEGDGLGGTQYF
d_gene: -; j_gene: TRBJ1-1; abundance: -; v_gene: TRBV2; CDR3nt: TGTGCCAAGACCTCGGCGGGGGTCGACACTGAAGCTTTCTTT; CDR3aa: CAKTSAGVDTEAFF
d_gene: -; j_gene: TRBJ2-3; abundance: -; v_gene: TRBV7-2; CDR3nt: TGTGCCAGCAGCTTGAGCACAGATACGCAGTATTTT; CDR3aa: CASSLSTDTQYF
d_gene: TRBD1; j_gene: TRBJ2-7; abundance: few; v_gene: TRBV9; CDR3nt: TGTGCCAGCAGCGTAGAATCGGGACAGGGGTCAGGCTACGAGCAGTACTTC; CDR3aa: CASSVESGQGSGYEQYF
d_gene: TRBD1; j_gene: TRBJ1-2; abundance: once; v_gene: TRBV9; CDR3nt: TGTGCCAGCAGCACGACAGGGGATGGCTACACCTTC; CDR3aa: CASSTTGDGYTF
d_gene: TRBD2; j_gene: TRBJ2-1; abundance: -; v_gene: TRBV5-4; CDR3nt: TGTGCCAGCAGCTTAGCGGGAGAAGCCTACAATGAGCAGTTCTTC; CDR3aa: CASSLAGEAYNEQFF
d_gene: -; j_gene: TRBJ2-5; abundance: once; v_gene: TRBV15; CDR3nt: TGTGCCACCAAACGCACCGGACAGTCCAGGGAGACCCAGTACTTC; CDR3aa: CATKRTGQSRETQYF